The 13 T cell receptor beta chains given below trace back to one sample, sequenced in a study of T cells in Graves' hyperthyroidism and ophthalmopathy. The TCR beta CDR3 regions underwent amplification using RNA transcripts as the source. First-round RT-PCR with HTBI primers amplified the TCR CDR3 region. MiXCR, run by TCRdb on the multiplex PCR reads, gives a single entry per CDR3 protein. This sample has under 550,000 distinct CDR3 sequences; just under 20% occur once, and the top ten carry roughly 50%. Input material: blood. The receptors shown here come from a middle-aged man with Graves' ophthalmopathy.

The rearrangement links TRBV5-1 to TRBJ1-4; 11 bases are shared with TRBD1. With V trimmed by 3 bases and J by 7 bases, 5 bases remained unmatched. Per germline, CDR1 SGHRS and CDR2 YFSETQ. CDR3 length: 15 residues. Here the CDR3 reads CASSWTGGEGEKLFF. For the CDR3, the DNA is TGCGCCAGCAGCTGGACAGGGGGCGAGGGTGAAAAACTGTTTTTT. Full variable domain (remainder filled in from reference TRBV5-1 and TRBJ1-4): KAGVTQTPRYLIKTRGQQVTLSCSPISGHRSVSWYQQTPGQGLQFLFEYFSETQRNKGNFPGRFSGRQFSNSRSEMNVSTLELGDSALYLCASSWTGGEGEKLFFGSGTQLSVL.

The V gene is TRBV6-1, the J gene TRBJ2-3; possible D gene TRBD1, 6 bases. This CDR3 has 16 residues. V was cut by 7 bases and J by 2 bases, with 19 bases left in between. Per germline, CDR1 MNHNS and CDR2 SASEGT. The CDR3 region has the DNA TGTGCCAGCATCAGGGGCGGCAGAAACCCCACAGATACGCAGTATTTT. Translated: CASIRGGRNPTDTQYF.

The gene calls are TRBV6-1 and TRBJ2-3; D may correspond to TRBD1 or TRBD2 (5 bases each). The V end was cut by 7 bases, the J end by 2 bases, with 16 bases between. The CDR3 spans 15 residues. Per germline, CDR1 MNHNS and CDR2 SASEGT. The DNA of the CDR3 is TGTGCCAGCACTATTGGAGAGGGGCACACAGATACGCAGTATTTT. This sequence encodes CASTIGEGHTDTQYF.

This clonotype was seen only a few times. DNA of the CDR3: TGTGCCAGCAGCTTAGTTGTGGGACAGGGAAATGAAAAACTGTTTTTT. Its translation: CASSLVVGQGNEKLFF. The rearrangement uses TRBV11-2 and TRBJ1-4, with 9 bases matching TRBD1. V trimming: 1 base; J trimming: 5 bases; junction bases outside the gene matches: 5. CDR1 is SGHAT, CDR2 FQNNGV, per germline. CDR3 length: 16 residues.

The chain joins TRBV6-1 to TRBJ2-3; no clear D. V was pared by 0 bases and J by 2 bases, with 12 bases between. This CDR3 region has 16 residues. Germline lookup yields CDR1 MNHNS and CDR2 SASEGT. The DNA for the CDR3 is TGTGCCAGCAGTGAAGCGCGAGGATCGGCCACAGATACGCAGTATTTT. Amino acids: CASSEARGSATDTQYF.

J is TRBJ1-4 and V is TRBV20-1; maybe TRBD1 (5 bases). The ends were cut back, 1 base at V and 3 bases at J, with 18 bases in the middle. The CDR3 sequence is 17 residues long. Per the germline V gene, CDR1 is DFQATT and CDR2 is SNEGSKA (reference sequence). The CDR3 spells CSARVYDRSTSNEKLFF. The DNA of the CDR3 is TGCAGTGCTAGAGTTTATGACAGATCAACCTCTAATGAAAAACTGTTTTTT.

The chain carries TRBV14 and TRBJ2-1, with no clear D. The V end was cut by 3 bases, the J end by 5 bases, with 11 bases between. The CDR3 spans 14 residues. CDR1 and CDR2 from the germline V gene are SGHDN and FVKESK. This CDR3 reads CASSQRTLDNEQFF. The CDR3 DNA is TGTGCCAGCAGCCAGAGGACGCTTGACAATGAGCAGTTCTTC. The full variable domain, its missing parts supplied by reference TRBV14 and TRBJ2-1, is EAGVTQFPSHSVIEKGQTVTLRCDPISGHDNLYWYRRVMGKEIKFLLHFVKESKQDESGMPNNRFLAERTGGTYSTLKVQPAELEDSGVYFCASSQRTLDNEQFFGPGTRLTVL.

The chain uses TRBV9 and TRBJ2-2; 8 bases are a match to TRBD1. This CDR3 comprises 16 residues. Germline trimming cut 2 bases from V and 2 bases from J; bases unmatched to any gene: 5. CDR1 and CDR2 (germline): SGDLS, YYNGEE. The CDR3 nucleotides read TGTGCCAGCAGCGTTGGGACAGGCGGCAACACCGGGGAGCTGTTTTTT. Amino acid sequence: CASSVGTGGNTGELFF.

This clonotype was observed at least ten times. The chain links TRBV2 to TRBJ1-2, with TRBD1 as a possible D gene (5 bases). The V end lost 1 base, the J end lost 4 bases, and 13 bases lay between the germline ends. The CDR3 loop spans 15 amino acids. CDR1 and CDR2 (germline): SNHLY, FYNNEI. CDR3 residues: CASSEVGGSVYGYTF. As DNA, the CDR3 is TGTGCCAGCAGTGAAGTTGGGGGATCGGTCTATGGCTACACCTTC.

This clonotype has just a few counts. The V and J genes are TRBV12-3 or TRBV12-4 and TRBJ2-5; 7 positions match TRBD1. Germline trimming cut 1 base from V and 4 bases from J; bases unmatched to any gene: 9. The CDR3 runs to 16 residues. In DNA form, the CDR3 reads TGTGCCAGCAGTTTAGGTGTGACAGGGCGAATAGAGACCCAGTACTTC. It is translated as CASSLGVTGRIETQYF.

The chain links TRBV19 to TRBJ2-1; 8 bases match TRBD1. V was clipped by 6 bases and J by 5 bases; unmatched bases: 6. This CDR3 region has 14 residues. CDR1 is LNHDA, CDR2 SQIVND, per germline (reference sequence). For the CDR3, the DNA is TGTGCCAGTAGGGGACAGGTCCTTAACAATGAGCAGTTCTTC. It yields the protein CASRGQVLNNEQFF.

This clonotype was observed a few times. The chain has TRBV24-1 and TRBJ1-1; unclear D gene. Trimming stripped 2 bases from V and 2 bases from J, with 14 bases between. From germline, CDR1 is KGHDR and CDR2 SFDVKD. The CDR3 is 16 amino acids. The CDR3 bases are TGTGCCACCAGTGATTCGAGCGACCGGAAAAACACTGAAGCTTTCTTT. Encoded protein: CATSDSSDRKNTEAFF.

The V call is TRBV10-2, the J call TRBJ1-2, with 8 nucleotides matching TRBD1. Unmatched junction bases numbered 9, after V lost 2 bases and J lost 7 bases. Germline loops: CDR1 WSHSY, CDR2 SAAADI. The CDR3 sequence is 15 residues long. CDR3 residues: CASSEQAGGFGGYTF. The CDR3 region has the DNA TGCGCCAGCAGTGAGCAGGCAGGGGGCTTCGGTGGCTACACCTTC.